This TCR beta chain originates from a study of blood T cell repertoires in COVID-19. Across the study: Acute and convalescent COVID-19 specimens originated in the United States, Italy and Spain. T cells, B-cell-depleted T cells, or PBMCs provided the cDNA or gDNA that served as material.

The method was immunoSEQ multiplex PCR; TCRdb's version includes in-frame clones alone and lacks a portion of them. The sample has 180,000 or so clones, roughly 84% seen once; the top ten hold 10% to 15%. J lost 6 bases, V lost 5 bases, and 2 bases had no gene match. This CDR3 contains 12 residues. The germline CDR1 and CDR2 sequences are MNHEY and SVGAGI. Resolution of symptoms, clearance, or two negative PCRs was present in recovered Cohort 3 donors. The rearrangement joins TRBV6-5 to TRBJ1-2; 8 positions agree with TRBD1. Sequences were obtained from PBMCs or T cells enriched from blood (not recorded which). The sequence was collected from a woman aged 60 to 75 who had recovered from COVID-19. CDR3 nucleotide sequence: TGTGCCAGCAGTAGACAGGGGAATGGCTACACCTTC. It codes for CASSRQGNGYTF.